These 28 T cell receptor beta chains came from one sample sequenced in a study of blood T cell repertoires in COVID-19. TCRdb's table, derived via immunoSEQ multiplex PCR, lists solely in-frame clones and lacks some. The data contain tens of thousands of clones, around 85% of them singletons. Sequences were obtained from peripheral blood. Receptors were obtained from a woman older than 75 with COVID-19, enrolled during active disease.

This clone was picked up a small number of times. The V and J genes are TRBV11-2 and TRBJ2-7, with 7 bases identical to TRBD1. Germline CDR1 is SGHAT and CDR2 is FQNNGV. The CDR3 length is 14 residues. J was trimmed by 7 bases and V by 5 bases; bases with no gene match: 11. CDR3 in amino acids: CASSPNDRVGEQYF. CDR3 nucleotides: TGTGCCAGCAGCCCCAACGACAGGGTTGGGGAGCAGTACTTC. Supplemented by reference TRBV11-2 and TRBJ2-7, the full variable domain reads EAGVAQSPRYKIIEKRQSVAFWCNPISGHATLYWYQQILGQGPKLLIQFQNNGVVDDSQLPKDRFSAERLKGVDSTLKIQPAKLEDSAVYLCASSPNDRVGEQYFGPGTRLTVT.

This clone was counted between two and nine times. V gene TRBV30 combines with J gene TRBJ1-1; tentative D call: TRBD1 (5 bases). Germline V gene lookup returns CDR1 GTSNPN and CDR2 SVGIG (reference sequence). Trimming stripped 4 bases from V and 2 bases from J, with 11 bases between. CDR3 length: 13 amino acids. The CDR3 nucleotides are TGTGCCTGGATATGGGGGGGTAACACTGAAGCTTTCTTT. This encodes CAWIWGGNTEAFF.

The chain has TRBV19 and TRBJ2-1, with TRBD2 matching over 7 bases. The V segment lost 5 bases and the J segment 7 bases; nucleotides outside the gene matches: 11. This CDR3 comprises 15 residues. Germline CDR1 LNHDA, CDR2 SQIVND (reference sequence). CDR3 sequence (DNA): TGTGCCAGTAGTTGGTTGGCGGGGGAGGGGAATGAGCAGTTCTTC. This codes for CASSWLAGEGNEQFF.

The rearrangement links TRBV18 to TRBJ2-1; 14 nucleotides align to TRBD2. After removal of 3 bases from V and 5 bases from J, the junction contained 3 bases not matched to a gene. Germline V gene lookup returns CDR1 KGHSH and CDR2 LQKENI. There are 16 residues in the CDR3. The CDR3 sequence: CASSPGLAGGDNEQFF. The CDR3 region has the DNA TGTGCCAGCTCACCTGGACTAGCGGGAGGAGACAATGAGCAGTTCTTC.

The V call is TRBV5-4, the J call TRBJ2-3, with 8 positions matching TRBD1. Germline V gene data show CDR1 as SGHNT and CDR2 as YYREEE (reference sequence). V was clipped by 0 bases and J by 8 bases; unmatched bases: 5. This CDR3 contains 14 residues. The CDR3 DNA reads TGTGCCAGCAGCTTGGGGACAGGGATGGGTACGCAGTATTTT. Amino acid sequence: CASSLGTGMGTQYF.

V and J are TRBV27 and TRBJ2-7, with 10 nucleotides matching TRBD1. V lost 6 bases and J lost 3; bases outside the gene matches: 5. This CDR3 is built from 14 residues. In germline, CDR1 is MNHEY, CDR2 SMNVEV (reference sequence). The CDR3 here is CASRTGGEVYEQYF. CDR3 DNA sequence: TGTGCCAGCAGGACAGGGGGCGAAGTCTACGAGCAGTACTTC.

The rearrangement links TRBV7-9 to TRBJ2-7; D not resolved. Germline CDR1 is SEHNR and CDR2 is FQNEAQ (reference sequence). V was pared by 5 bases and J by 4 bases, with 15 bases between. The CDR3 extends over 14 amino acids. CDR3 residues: CASSPPEAIYEQYF. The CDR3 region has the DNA TGTGCCAGCAGCCCTCCCGAGGCGATTTACGAGCAGTACTTC. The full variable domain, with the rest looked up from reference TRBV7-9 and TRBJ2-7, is DTGVSQNPRHKITKRGQNVTFRCDPISEHNRLYWYRQTLGQGPEFLTYFQNEAQLEKSRLLSDRFSAERPKGSFSTLEIQRTEQGDSAMYLCASSPPEAIYEQYFGPGTRLTVT.

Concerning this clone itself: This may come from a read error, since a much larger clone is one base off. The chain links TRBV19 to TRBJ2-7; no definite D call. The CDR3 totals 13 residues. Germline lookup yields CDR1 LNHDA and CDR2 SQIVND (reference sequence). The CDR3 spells CATLSSNSYEQYF. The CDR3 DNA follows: TGTGCAACCCTAAGTTCCAACTCCTACGAGCAGTACTTC.

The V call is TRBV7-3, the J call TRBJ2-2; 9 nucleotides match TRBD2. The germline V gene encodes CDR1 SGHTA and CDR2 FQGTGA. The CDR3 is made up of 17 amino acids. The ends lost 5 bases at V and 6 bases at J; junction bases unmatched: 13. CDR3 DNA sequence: TGTGCCAGCAGCGCGCTACCGGGACTAGCTAGGGCCGGGGAGCTGTTTTTT. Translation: CASSALPGLARAGELFF.

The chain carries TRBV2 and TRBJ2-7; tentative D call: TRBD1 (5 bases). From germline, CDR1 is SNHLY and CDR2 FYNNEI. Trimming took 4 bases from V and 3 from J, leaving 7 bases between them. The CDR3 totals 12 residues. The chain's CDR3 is CASSGDSYEQYF. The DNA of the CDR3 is TGTGCCAGCAGTGGTGACAGCTACGAGCAGTACTTC.

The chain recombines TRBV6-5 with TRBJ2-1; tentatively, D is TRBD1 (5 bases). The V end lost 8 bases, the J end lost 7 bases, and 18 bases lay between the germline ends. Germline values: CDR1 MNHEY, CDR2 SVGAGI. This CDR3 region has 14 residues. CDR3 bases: TGTGCCAGCCACCCCGTAGGGGTTAGTAATGAGCAGTTCTTC. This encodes CASHPVGVSNEQFF.

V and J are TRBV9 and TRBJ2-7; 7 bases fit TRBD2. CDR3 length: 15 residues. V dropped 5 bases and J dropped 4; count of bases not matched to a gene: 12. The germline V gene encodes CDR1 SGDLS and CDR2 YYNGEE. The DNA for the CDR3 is TGTGCCAGCAGTGAAGGGCGGGAGTCATTGTACGAGCAGTACTTC. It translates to CASSEGRESLYEQYF.

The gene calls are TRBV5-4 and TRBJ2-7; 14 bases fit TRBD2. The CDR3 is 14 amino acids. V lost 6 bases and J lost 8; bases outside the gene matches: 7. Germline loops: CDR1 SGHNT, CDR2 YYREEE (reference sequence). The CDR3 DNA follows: TGTGCCAGCACCGAGGGACTAGCGGGGGCCCAGCAGTACTTC. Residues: CASTEGLAGAQQYF.

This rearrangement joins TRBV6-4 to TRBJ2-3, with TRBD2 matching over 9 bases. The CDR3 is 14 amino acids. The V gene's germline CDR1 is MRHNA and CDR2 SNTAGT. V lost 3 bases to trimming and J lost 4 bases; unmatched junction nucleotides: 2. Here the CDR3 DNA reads TGTGCCAGCAGTGAGCGGGAGGGGTCAGATACGCAGTATTTT. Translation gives CASSEREGSDTQYF.

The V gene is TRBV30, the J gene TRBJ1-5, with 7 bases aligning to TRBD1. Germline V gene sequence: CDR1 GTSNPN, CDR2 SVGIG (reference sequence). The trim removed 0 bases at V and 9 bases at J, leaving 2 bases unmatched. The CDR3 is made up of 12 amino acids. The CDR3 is CAWSVPGGPQHF. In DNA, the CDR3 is TGTGCCTGGAGTGTCCCAGGGGGGCCCCAGCATTTT.

CDR3 sequence reads: CASSQARLAGTHKPTYEQYF. In DNA, the CDR3 is TGTGCCAGCAGCCAGGCCCGACTAGCGGGAACCCATAAGCCAACCTACGAGCAGTACTTC. The genes are TRBV6-6 and TRBJ2-7; 11 nucleotides line up with TRBD2. CDR1 MNHNY and CDR2 SVGAGI come from the germline V gene (reference sequence). This CDR3 is built from 20 residues. The J segment lost 2 bases and the V segment lost 6 bases, leaving 21 bases of the junction unmatched.

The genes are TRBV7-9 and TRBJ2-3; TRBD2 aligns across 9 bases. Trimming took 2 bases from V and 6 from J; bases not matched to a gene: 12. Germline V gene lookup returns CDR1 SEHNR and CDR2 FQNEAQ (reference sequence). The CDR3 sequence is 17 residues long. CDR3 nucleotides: TGTGCCAGCAGCTTAACTAGGGTAGCGGGAGTCTCGGATACGCAGTATTTT. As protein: CASSLTRVAGVSDTQYF.

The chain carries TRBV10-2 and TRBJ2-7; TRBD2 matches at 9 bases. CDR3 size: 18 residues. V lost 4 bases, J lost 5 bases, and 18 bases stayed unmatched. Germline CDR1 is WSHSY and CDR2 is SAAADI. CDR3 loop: CASSGSGGGSGSNHEQYF. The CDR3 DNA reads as TGCGCCAGCAGTGGCTCCGGGGGGGGTAGCGGGAGTAACCACGAGCAGTACTTC.

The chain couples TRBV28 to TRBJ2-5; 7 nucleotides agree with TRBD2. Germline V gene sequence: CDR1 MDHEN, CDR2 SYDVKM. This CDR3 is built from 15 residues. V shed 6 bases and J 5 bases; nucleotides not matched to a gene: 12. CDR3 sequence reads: CASSTDRMGGETQYF. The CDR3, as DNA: TGTGCCAGCAGCACCGACCGAATGGGGGGGGAGACCCAGTACTTC.

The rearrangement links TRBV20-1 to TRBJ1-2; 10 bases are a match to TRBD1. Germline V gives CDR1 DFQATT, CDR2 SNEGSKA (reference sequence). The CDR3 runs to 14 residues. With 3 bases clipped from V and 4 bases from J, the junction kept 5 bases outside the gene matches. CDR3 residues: CSASQGQGTYGYTF. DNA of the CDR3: TGCAGTGCTAGTCAGGGACAGGGGACCTATGGCTACACCTTC.

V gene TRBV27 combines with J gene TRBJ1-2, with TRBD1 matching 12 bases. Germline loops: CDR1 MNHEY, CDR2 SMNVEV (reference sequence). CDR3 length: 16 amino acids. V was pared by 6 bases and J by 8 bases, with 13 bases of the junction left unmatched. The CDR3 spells CASRSGTGGPGGGYTF. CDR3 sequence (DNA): TGTGCCAGCAGATCCGGGACAGGGGGCCCTGGGGGGGGCTACACCTTC.

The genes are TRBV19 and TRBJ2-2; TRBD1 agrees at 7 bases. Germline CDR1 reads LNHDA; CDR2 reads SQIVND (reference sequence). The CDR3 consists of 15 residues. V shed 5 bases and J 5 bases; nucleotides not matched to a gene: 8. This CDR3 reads CASSSWTGGTGELFF. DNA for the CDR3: TGTGCCAGTAGTTCATGGACAGGCGGGACCGGGGAGCTGTTTTTT. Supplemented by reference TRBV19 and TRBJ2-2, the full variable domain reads DGGITQSPKYLFRKEGQNVTLSCEQNLNHDAMYWYRQDPGQGLRLIYYSQIVNDFQKGDIAEGYSVSREKKESFPLTVTSAQKNPTAFYLCASSSWTGGTGELFFGEGSRLTVL.

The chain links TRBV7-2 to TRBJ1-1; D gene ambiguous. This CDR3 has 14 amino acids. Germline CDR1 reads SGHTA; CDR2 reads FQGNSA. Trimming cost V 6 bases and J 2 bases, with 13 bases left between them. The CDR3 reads CASSSGKINTEAFF. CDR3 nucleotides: TGTGCCAGCAGTTCCGGGAAGATTAACACTGAAGCTTTCTTT.

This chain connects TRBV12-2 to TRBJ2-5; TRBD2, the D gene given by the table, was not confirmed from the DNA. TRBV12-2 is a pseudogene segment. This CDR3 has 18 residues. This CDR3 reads CASRLAEGLAGDQETQYF. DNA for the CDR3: TGTGCAAGTCGCTTAGCCGAGGGACTAGCGGGAGACCAAGAGACCCAGTACTTC.

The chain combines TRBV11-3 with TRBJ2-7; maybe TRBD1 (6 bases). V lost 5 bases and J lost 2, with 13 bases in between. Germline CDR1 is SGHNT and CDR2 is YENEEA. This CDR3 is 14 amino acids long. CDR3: CASSPPYRAYEQYF. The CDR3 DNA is TGTGCCAGCAGCCCCCCCTACAGGGCCTACGAGCAGTACTTC.

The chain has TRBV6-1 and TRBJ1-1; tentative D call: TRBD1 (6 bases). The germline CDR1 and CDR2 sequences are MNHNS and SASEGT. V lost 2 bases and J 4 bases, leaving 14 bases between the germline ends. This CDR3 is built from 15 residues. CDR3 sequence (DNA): TGTGCCAGCAGTGAACCGGAGACAGGTGGCACTGAAGCTTTCTTT. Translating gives CASSEPETGGTEAFF.

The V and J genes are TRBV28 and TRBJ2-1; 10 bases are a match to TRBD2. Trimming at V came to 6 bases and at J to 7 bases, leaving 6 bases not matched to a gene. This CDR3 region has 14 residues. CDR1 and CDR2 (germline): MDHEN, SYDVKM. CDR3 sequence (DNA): TGTGCCAGCAGCTACCATAGCGGGAGGAATGAGCAGTTCTTC. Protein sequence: CASSYHSGRNEQFF.

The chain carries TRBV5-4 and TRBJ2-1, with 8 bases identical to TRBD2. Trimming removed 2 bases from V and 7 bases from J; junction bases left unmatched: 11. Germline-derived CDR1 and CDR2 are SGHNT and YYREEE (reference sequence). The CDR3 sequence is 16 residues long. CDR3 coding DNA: TGTGCCAGCAGCTTCGACCCAGCGGGAGTGTCTAATGAGCAGTTCTTC. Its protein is CASSFDPAGVSNEQFF.